This is a list of T cell receptor beta chains from one sample in a study of cytomegalovirus exposure and HLA in healthy donors. Profiled with immunoSEQ multiplex PCR; TCRdb holds only in-frame clones, not every one. The table records 160,000 or so clones, around 78% of them present only once. Sequencing used PBMCs. These receptors all stem from a woman between 40 and 50 years old in good health and CMV-seronegative. CDR3s include the opening cysteine and the closing phenylalanine or tryptophan. The D gene is left open where the match is weak. The size entry is marked missing in some rows and otherwise reads once, few, many or a size class.

clone_size	cdr3_length	v_call	j_call	d_call	cdr3_aa	cdr3_nt
-	16	TRBV9	TRBJ2-3	-	CASSVQGQASTDTQYF	TGTGCCAGCAGCGTACAGGGGCAGGCCTCGACAGATACGCAGTATTTT
-	15	TRBV12-2	TRBJ2-7	-	CASRLALTRRYEQYF	TGTGCAAGTCGCTTAGCCTTGACCCGGAGGTACGAGCAGTACTTC
-	15	TRBV6-1	TRBJ1-1	-	CASRKVGGFGTEAFF	TGTGCCAGCAGGAAGGTGGGGGGATTCGGCACTGAAGCTTTCTTT
few	12	TRBV6-1	TRBJ1-1	TRBD1	CASSETQGVAFF	TGTGCCAGCAGTGAAACCCAGGGGGTTGCTTTCTTT
-	17	TRBV12-2	TRBJ2-1	-	CASRLARGLADYNEQFF	TGTGCAAGTCGCTTAGCGCGAGGACTAGCGGATTACAATGAGCAGTTCTTC
-	22	TRBV7-8	TRBJ2-3	TRBD2	CASSPHLVLAGGSYSSTDTQYF	TGTGCCAGCAGCCCCCACTTAGTCCTAGCGGGAGGCTCCTATTCTAGCACAGATACGCAGTATTTT
-	16	TRBV6-1	TRBJ2-5	-	CASSEGRGGRQETQYF	TGTGCCAGCAGTGAAGGGAGGGGAGGTCGCCAAGAGACCCAGTACTTC
-	14	TRBV18	TRBJ1-5	-	CASSPPGGDQPQHF	TGTGCCAGCTCACCACCGGGCGGGGATCAGCCCCAGCATTTT
-	15	TRBV30	TRBJ2-7	TRBD1	CAWSVGTEPSFEQYF	TGTGCCTGGAGTGTCGGGACAGAGCCCTCCTTCGAGCAGTACTTC
-	12	TRBV7-9	TRBJ2-7	-	CASTGGAAEQYF	TGTGCCAGCACTGGCGGGGCCGCCGAGCAGTACTTC
few	14	TRBV7-9	TRBJ1-4	-	CASSFRGVDEKLFF	TGTGCCAGCAGCTTCAGGGGTGTGGATGAAAAACTGTTTTTT
-	14	TRBV7-8	TRBJ1-4	TRBD1	CASSLADRVEKLFF	TGTGCCAGCAGCTTAGCGGACAGGGTAGAAAAACTGTTTTTT
-	13	TRBV11-2	TRBJ2-5	-	CASSRTVQETQYF	TGTGCCTCTTCCAGGACAGTCCAAGAGACCCAGTACTTC
-	16	TRBV5-1	TRBJ1-3	-	CASSRADISSGNTIYF	TGCGCCAGCAGCCGGGCGGACATCAGCTCTGGAAACACCATATATTTT
-	16	TRBV7-9	TRBJ2-2	TRBD2	CASSLEGGLADGELFF	TGTGCCAGCAGCTTAGAGGGAGGACTAGCCGACGGGGAGCTGTTTTTT
-	14	TRBV11-3	TRBJ2-5	-	CASSLRGVQETQYF	TGTGCCAGCAGCCTGCGCGGGGTCCAAGAGACCCAGTACTTC
-	14	TRBV6-1	TRBJ1-4	-	CASSGRGGGEKLFF	TGTGCCAGCAGTGGACGCGGGGGTGGTGAAAAACTGTTTTTT
-	15	TRBV7-9	TRBJ2-2	TRBD1	CASSQTGGKTGELFF	TGTGCCAGCAGCCAGACAGGGGGAAAGACCGGGGAGCTGTTTTTT
few	14	TRBV7-9	TRBJ2-1	TRBD1	CASSLRQGLDEQFF	TGTGCCAGCAGCTTACGACAGGGCTTGGATGAGCAGTTCTTC
-	11	TRBV30	TRBJ2-3	-	CAWSLTDTQYF	TGTGCCTGGAGCCTCACAGATACGCAGTATTTT
-	14	TRBV5-1	TRBJ1-3	TRBD1	CASRPTGSGNTIYF	TGCGCCAGCAGGCCGACAGGGTCTGGAAACACCATATATTTT
-	14	TRBV10-3	TRBJ2-1	TRBD2	CAVIAGPLNNEQFF	TGTGCCGTCATAGCGGGTCCCCTTAACAATGAGCAGTTCTTC
-	13	TRBV28	TRBJ1-2	-	CASSSGGGPGYTF	TGTGCCAGCAGTTCGGGGGGGGGCCCTGGCTACACCTTC
-	11	TRBV30	TRBJ2-1	-	CAWSRWNEQFF	TGTGCCTGGAGTCGGTGGAATGAGCAGTTCTTC
-	18	TRBV10-3	TRBJ1-5	TRBD1	CAISKGQGSSLGNQPQHF	TGTGCCATCAGCAAAGGACAGGGGTCCTCGTTGGGCAATCAGCCCCAGCATTTT
-	15	TRBV30	TRBJ2-3	TRBD2	CAWRPLAGGSDTQYF	TGTGCCTGGAGACCTCTAGCGGGGGGCTCCGATACGCAGTATTTT
-	13	TRBV18	TRBJ2-2	-	CASSPGLPGELFF	TGTGCCAGCTCACCAGGACTGCCCGGGGAGCTGTTTTTT
-	13	TRBV10-3	TRBJ1-2	-	CAISESGGYGYTF	TGTGCCATCAGTGAGTCTGGAGGGTATGGCTACACCTTC
-	13	TRBV7-7	TRBJ1-1	-	CASSFRAGTEAFF	TGTGCTAGCAGCTTCCGGGCGGGCACTGAAGCTTTCTTT
-	16	TRBV6-6	TRBJ1-1	TRBD1	CASIYRDRGSSTGAFF	TGTGCCAGTATCTACCGGGACAGGGGCTCCTCGACCGGAGCTTTCTTT
-	13	TRBV2	TRBJ1-1	-	CASGAAAGTEAFF	TGTGCCAGCGGGGCAGCTGCGGGGACTGAAGCTTTCTTT
-	15	TRBV5-4	TRBJ2-7	TRBD1	CASSLPGQGIYEQYF	TGTGCCAGCAGCCTTCCGGGACAGGGGATCTACGAGCAGTACTTC
-	16	TRBV5-6	TRBJ2-5	TRBD1	CASSLGRGQFQETQYF	TGTGCCAGCAGCTTGGGCAGGGGGCAGTTCCAAGAGACCCAGTACTTC
-	16	TRBV28	TRBJ1-5	TRBD1	CASSLWAGGSGQPQHF	TGTGCCAGCAGTTTATGGGCAGGGGGCAGCGGTCAGCCCCAGCATTTT
-	17	TRBV30	TRBJ2-1	-	CAWTPARTARSYNEQFF	TGTGCCTGGACCCCGGCAAGGACAGCCCGCTCCTACAATGAGCAGTTCTTC
-	16	TRBV6-6	TRBJ1-3	-	CASTDTGQGGRNTIYF	TGTGCCAGCACCGACACAGGGCAGGGCGGACGAAACACCATATATTTT
-	14	TRBV7-2	TRBJ2-7	-	CASSPGLTSYEQYF	TGTGCCAGCAGCCCGGGACTGACCTCCTACGAGCAGTACTTC
-	13	TRBV7-8	TRBJ2-1	TRBD1	CASSSTGGWEQFF	TGTGCCAGCAGCTCCACAGGGGGTTGGGAGCAGTTCTTC
-	13	TRBV30	TRBJ1-1	-	CAWSVQGNTEAFF	TGTGCCTGGAGTGTCCAGGGGAACACTGAAGCTTTCTTT
-	11	TRBV28	TRBJ2-1	-	CASSIRNEQFF	TGTGCCAGCAGCATTAGAAATGAGCAGTTCTTC
-	12	TRBV18	TRBJ2-7	-	CASSPDREVQYF	TGTGCCAGCTCCCCCGACAGGGAGGTCCAGTACTTC
-	14	TRBV5-1	TRBJ2-3	TRBD1	CASSVAQGTDTQYF	TGCGCCAGCAGCGTAGCACAGGGGACAGATACGCAGTATTTT
-	15	TRBV30	TRBJ1-2	-	CAWSRLGGLDYGYTF	TGTGCCTGGTCACGCCTCGGGGGGCTGGACTATGGCTACACCTTC
-	12	TRBV10-3	TRBJ1-1	-	CAISSGGGEAFF	TGTGCCATCAGTAGCGGGGGAGGGGAGGCTTTCTTT
once	14	TRBV19	TRBJ2-1	-	CASSIGGGVNEQFF	TGTGCCAGTAGTATAGGCGGCGGGGTAAATGAGCAGTTCTTC
-	12	TRBV7-8	TRBJ2-7	TRBD1	CASSQGTDEQYF	TGTGCCAGCAGCCAAGGGACAGACGAGCAGTACTTC